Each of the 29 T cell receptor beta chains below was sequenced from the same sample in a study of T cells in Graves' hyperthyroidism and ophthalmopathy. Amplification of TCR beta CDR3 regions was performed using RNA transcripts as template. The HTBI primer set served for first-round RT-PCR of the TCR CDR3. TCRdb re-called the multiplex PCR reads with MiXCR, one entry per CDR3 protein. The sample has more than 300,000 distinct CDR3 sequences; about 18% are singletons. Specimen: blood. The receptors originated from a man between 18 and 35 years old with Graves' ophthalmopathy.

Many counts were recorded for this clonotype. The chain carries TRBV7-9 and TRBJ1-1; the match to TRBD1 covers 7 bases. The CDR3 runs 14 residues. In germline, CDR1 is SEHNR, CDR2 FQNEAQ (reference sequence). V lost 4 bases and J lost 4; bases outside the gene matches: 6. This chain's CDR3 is CASSYRDSLTEAFF. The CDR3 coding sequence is TGTGCCAGCAGCTACCGGGACAGCCTCACTGAAGCTTTCTTT.

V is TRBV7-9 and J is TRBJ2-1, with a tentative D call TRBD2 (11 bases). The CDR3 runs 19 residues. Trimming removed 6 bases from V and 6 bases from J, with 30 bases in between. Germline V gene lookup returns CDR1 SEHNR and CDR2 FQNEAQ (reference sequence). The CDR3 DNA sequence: TGTGCCAGCAGTCGGGACTCTAGCGGGGGGACAGGGGCATCCAATGAGCAGTTCTTC. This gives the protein CASSRDSSGGTGASNEQFF.

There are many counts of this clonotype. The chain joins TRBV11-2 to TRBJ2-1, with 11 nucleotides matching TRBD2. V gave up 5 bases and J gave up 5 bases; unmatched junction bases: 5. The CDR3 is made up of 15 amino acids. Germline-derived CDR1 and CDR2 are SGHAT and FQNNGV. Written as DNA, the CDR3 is TGTGCCAGCAGCGTGACTAGCGGGGACAACAATGAGCAGTTCTTC. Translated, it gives CASSVTSGDNNEQFF.

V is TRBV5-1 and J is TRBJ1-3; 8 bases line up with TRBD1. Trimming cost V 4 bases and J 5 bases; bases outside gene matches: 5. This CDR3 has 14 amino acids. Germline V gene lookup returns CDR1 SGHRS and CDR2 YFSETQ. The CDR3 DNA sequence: TGCGCCAGCAGCCAGGGACAGGAGAGAAACACCATATATTTT. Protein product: CASSQGQERNTIYF.

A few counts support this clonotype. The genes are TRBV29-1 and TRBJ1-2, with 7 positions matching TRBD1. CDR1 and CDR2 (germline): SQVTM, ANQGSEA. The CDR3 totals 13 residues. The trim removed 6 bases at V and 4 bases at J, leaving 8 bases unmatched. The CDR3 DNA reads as TGCAGCGTGGGAAGGGGGCAAAGCTATGGCTACACCTTC. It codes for CSVGRGQSYGYTF. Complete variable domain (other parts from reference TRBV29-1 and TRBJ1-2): SAVISQKPSRDICQRGTSLTIQCQVDSQVTMMFWYRQQPGQSLTLIATANQGSEATYESGFVIDKFPISRPNLTFSTLTVSNMSPEDSSIYLCSVGRGQSYGYTFGSGTRLTVV.

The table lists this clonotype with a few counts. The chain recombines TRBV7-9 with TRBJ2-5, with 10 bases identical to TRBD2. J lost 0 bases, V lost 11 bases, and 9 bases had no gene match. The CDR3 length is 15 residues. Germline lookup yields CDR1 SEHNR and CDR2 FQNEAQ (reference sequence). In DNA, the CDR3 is TGTGCCGTACAACCGGGACTAGCGCACCAAGAGACCCAGTACTTC. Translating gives CAVQPGLAHQETQYF.

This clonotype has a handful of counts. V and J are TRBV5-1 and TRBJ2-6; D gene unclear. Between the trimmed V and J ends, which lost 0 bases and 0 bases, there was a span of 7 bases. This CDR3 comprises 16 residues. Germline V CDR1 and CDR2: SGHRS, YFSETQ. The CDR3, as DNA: TGCGCCAGCAGCTTGGCCGCCAGCTCTGGGGCCAACGTCCTGACTTTC. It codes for CASSLAASSGANVLTF.

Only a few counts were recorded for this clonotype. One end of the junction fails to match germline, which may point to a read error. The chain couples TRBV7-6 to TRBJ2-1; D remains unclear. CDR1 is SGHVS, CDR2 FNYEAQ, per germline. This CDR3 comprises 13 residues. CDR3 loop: CASSLDSNNEQFF. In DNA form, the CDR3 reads TGTGCCAGCAGCTTAGACTCCAACAATGAGCAGTTCTTC.

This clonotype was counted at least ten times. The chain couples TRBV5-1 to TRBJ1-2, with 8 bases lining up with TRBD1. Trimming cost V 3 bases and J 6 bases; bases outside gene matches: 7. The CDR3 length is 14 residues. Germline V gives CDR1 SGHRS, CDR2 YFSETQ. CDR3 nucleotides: TGCGCCAGCAGCTCGACAGGGGTTCCTGATGGCTACACCTTC. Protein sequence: CASSSTGVPDGYTF.

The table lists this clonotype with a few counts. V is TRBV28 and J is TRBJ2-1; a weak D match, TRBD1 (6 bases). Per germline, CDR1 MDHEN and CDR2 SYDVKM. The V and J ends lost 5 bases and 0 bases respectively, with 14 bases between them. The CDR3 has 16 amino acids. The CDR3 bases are TGTGCCAGCAGTCCCGGGACACTGAGCTCCTACAATGAGCAGTTCTTC. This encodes CASSPGTLSSYNEQFF.

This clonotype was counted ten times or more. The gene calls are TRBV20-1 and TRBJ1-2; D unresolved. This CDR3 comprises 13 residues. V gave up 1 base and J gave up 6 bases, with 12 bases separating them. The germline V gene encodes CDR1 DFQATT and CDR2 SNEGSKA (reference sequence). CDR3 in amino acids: CSARGNSKNGYTF. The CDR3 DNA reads TGCAGTGCTAGAGGAAACAGTAAGAATGGCTACACCTTC.

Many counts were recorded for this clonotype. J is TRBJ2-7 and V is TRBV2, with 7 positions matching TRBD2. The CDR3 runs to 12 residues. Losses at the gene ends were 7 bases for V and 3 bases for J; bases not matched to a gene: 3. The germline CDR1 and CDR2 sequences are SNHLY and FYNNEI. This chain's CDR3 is CASMGEGYEQYF. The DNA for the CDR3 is TGTGCCAGCATGGGGGAGGGCTACGAGCAGTACTTC.

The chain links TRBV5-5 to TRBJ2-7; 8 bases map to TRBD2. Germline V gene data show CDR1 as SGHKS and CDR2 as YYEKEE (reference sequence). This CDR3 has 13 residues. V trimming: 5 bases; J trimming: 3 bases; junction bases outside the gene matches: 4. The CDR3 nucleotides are TGTGCCAGCAGGAATAGCGGGGTCTACGAGCAGTACTTC. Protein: CASRNSGVYEQYF.

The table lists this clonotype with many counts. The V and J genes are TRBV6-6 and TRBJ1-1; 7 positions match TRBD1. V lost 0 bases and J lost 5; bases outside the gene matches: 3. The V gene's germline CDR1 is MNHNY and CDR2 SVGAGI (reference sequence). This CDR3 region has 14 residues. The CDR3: CASSYSRGQTEAFF. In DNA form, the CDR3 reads TGTGCCAGCAGTTACTCAAGGGGGCAGACTGAAGCTTTCTTT.

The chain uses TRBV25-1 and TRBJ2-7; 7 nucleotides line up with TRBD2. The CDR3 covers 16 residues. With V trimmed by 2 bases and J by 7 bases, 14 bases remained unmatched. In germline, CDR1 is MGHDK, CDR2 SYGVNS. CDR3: CASSEQVGGRGYEQYF. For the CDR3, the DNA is TGTGCCAGCAGTGAACAAGTCGGCGGGCGGGGGTATGAGCAGTACTTC.

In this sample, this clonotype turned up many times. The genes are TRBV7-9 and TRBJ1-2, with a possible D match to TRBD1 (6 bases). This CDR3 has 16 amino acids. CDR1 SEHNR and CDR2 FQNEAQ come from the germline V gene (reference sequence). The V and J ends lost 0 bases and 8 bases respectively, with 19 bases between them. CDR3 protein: CASSLAGTTGKGGYTF. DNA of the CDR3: TGTGCCAGCAGCTTAGCCGGGACAACGGGAAAGGGAGGCTACACCTTC.

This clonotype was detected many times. CDR3 in amino acids: CASSPEPLSGTSNQPQHF. The DNA for the CDR3 is TGTGCCAGCAGTCCTGAACCACTTTCCGGGACAAGCAATCAGCCCCAGCATTTT. The chain is built from TRBV12-3 or TRBV12-4 and TRBJ1-5; D is possibly TRBD1 (6 bases). This CDR3 is 18 amino acids long. With 5 bases removed from V and 1 base from J, the gap between germline ends came to 21 bases.

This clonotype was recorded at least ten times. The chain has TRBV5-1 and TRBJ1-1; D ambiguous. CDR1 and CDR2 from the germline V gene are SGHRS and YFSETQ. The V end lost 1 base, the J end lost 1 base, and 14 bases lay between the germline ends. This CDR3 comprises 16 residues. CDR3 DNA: TGCGCCAGCAGCTTGAATATTGCACTCTCGAACACTGAAGCTTTCTTT. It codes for CASSLNIALSNTEAFF. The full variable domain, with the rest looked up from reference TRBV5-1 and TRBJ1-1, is KAGVTQTPRYLIKTRGQQVTLSCSPISGHRSVSWYQQTPGQGLQFLFEYFSETQRNKGNFPGRFSGRQFSNSRSEMNVSTLELGDSALYLCASSLNIALSNTEAFFGQGTRLTVV.

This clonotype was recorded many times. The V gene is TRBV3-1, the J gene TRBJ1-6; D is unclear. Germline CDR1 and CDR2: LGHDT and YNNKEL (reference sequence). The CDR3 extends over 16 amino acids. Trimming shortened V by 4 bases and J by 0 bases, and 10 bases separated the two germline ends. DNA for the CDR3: TGTGCCAGCAGCCTCCTCGGGAGCTCCTATAATTCACCCCTCCACTTT. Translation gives CASSLLGSSYNSPLHF.

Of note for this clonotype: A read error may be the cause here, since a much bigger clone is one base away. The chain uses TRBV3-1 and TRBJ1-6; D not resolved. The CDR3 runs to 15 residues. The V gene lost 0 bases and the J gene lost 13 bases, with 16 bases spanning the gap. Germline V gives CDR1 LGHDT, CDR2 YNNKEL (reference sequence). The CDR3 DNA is TGTGCCAGCAGCCAAGATTCGGGCATCAATATGCCCCTCCACTTT. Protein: CASSQDSGINMPLHF.

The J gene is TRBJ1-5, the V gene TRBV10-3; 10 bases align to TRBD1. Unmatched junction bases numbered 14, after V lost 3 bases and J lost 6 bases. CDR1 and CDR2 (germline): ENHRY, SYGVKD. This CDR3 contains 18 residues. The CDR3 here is CAISEGVRTGGSPQPQHF. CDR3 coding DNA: TGTGCCATCAGTGAAGGTGTTAGGACAGGGGGTTCCCCTCAGCCCCAGCATTTT.

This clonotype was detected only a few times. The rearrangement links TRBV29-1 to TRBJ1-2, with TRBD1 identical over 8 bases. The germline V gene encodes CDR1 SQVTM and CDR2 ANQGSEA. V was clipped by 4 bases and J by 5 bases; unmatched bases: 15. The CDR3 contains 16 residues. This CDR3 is CSVGPADRGPEYGYTF. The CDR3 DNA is TGCAGCGTTGGCCCCGCTGACAGGGGCCCGGAGTATGGCTACACCTTC.

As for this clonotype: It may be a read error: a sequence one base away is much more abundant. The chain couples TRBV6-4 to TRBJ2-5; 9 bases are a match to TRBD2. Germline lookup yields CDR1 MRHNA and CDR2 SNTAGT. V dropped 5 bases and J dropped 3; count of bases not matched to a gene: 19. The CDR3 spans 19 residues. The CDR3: CASSYPSRLAGPHEETQYF. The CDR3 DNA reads TGTGCCAGCAGTTATCCGTCGCGGCTAGCGGGACCGCATGAAGAGACCCAGTACTTC.

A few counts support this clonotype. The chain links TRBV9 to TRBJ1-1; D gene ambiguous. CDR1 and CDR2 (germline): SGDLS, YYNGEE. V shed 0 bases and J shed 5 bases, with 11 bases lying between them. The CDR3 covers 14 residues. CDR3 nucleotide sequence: TGTGCCAGCAGCGTAGGCGGGCGCGAGACTGAAGCTTTCTTT. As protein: CASSVGGRETEAFF.

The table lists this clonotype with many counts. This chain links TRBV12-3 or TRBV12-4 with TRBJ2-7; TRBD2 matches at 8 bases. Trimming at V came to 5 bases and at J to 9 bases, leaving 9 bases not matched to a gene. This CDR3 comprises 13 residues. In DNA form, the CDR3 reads TGTGCCAGCAGTCCCGGGGGGGGGCTTCGGCAGTACTTC. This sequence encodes CASSPGGGLRQYF.

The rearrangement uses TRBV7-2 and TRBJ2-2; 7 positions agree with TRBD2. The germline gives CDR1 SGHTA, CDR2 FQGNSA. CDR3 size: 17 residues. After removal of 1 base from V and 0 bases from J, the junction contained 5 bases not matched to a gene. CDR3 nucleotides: TGTGCCAGCAGCTTAGTGGTCCGGGGGGCGAACACCGGGGAGCTGTTTTTT. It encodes CASSLVVRGANTGELFF.

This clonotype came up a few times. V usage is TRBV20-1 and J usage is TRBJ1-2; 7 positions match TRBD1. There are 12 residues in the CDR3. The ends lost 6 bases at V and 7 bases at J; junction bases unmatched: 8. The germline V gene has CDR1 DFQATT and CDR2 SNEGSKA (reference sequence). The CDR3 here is CSAQRPGGGYTF. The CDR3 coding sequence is TGCAGTGCGCAGAGGCCAGGGGGTGGCTACACCTTC.

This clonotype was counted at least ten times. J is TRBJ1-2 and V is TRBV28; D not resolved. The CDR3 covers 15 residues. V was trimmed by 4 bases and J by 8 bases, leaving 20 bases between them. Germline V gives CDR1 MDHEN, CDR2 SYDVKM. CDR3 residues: CASSSSGRRSQGYTF. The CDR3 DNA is TGTGCCAGCAGTTCCTCGGGCAGGCGGTCGCAGGGCTACACCTTC.

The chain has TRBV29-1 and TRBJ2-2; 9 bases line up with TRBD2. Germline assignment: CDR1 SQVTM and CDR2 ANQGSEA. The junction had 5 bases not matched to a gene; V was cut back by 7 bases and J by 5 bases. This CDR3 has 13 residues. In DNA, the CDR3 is TGCAGCGCGCCTAGCGGGGTAACCGGGGAGCTGTTTTTT. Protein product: CSAPSGVTGELFF.